This TCR beta chain was found in a study of T-cell reconstitution after alpha-beta-depleted transplantation in children. The library targeted TCRbeta and was prepared with unique molecular identifiers. MiXCR, applied by TCRdb to the PCR reads, yields one record per CDR3 protein. The sample records about 690,000 distinct CDR3 sequences, approximately 17% being singletons. J lost 6 bases, V lost 8 bases, and 17 bases had no gene match. CDR3 length equals 15 residues. Germline CDR1 is DFQATT and CDR2 is SNEGSKA (reference sequence). This clonotype showed up just a few times. V gene TRBV20-1 combines with J gene TRBJ1-2; 8 bases are shared with TRBD1. The origin of this receptor is a human donor who donated a stem cell graft to a child with acute myeloid leukemia. The material sequenced was PBMCs from the stem cell graft donor, taken from the stem cell graft. The CDR3 nucleotides read TGCAGTCCTGATCTAGTTACAGGGGGTTGGCATGGCTACACCTTC. This encodes CSPDLVTGGWHGYTF.